Following are 25 T cell receptor beta chains from one sample sequenced in a study of OX40 agonist ivuxolimab in advanced cancers. Only in-frame clones appear in the TCRdb table, and some are missing; sequencing was by immunoSEQ multiplex PCR. In the table there are around 80,000 clones, 91% of which are singletons. The sample consisted of CD4+ or CD8+ T cells sorted from blood, taken in a trial of the OX40 agonist ivuxolimab. The receptors originated from an adult with an advanced solid tumor such as melanoma, head and neck, liver or kidney cancer.

The sample holds one count of this clone. The CDR3 reads CASSIQAMSSYNEQFF. Written as DNA, the CDR3 is TGTGCCAGTAGTATACAAGCGATGAGCTCCTACAATGAGCAGTTCTTC. This chain joins TRBV19 and TRBJ2-1; D is unresolved. CDR1 and CDR2 from the germline V gene are LNHDA and SQIVND (reference sequence). There are 16 residues in the CDR3. The V end was cut by 2 bases, the J end by 0 bases, with 11 bases between. Full variable domain (remainder filled in from reference TRBV19 and TRBJ2-1): DGGITQSPKYLFRKEGQNVTLSCEQNLNHDAMYWYRQDPGQGLRLIYYSQIVNDFQKGDIAEGYSVSREKKESFPLTVTSAQKNPTAFYLCASSIQAMSSYNEQFFGPGTRLTVL.

This rearrangement joins TRBV10-2 to TRBJ2-7, with 7 bases fitting TRBD2. The CDR3 loop spans 18 amino acids. V dropped 2 bases and J dropped 0; count of bases not matched to a gene: 13. The germline gives CDR1 WSHSY, CDR2 SAAADI. The CDR3 nucleotides are TGCGCCAGCAGTGAGGCTAGCGGTCTAATTCTCCACTCCTACGAGCAGTACTTC. Translated: CASSEASGLILHSYEQYF.

The chain couples TRBV11-2 to TRBJ1-1; D may be TRBD1 (5 bases). CDR3 size: 14 residues. Germline CDR1 and CDR2: SGHAT and FQNNGV. The germline V and J ends were trimmed by 6 bases and 4 bases, with 15 bases remaining between them. CDR3 sequence reads: CASSSVGGTTEAFF. The CDR3 nucleotides are TGTGCCAGCAGTTCAGTCGGGGGGACCACTGAAGCTTTCTTT.

The chain joins TRBV11-2 to TRBJ1-2; D remains ambiguous. Germline CDR1 and CDR2: SGHAT and FQNNGV. The CDR3 spans 14 residues. Trimming shortened V by 11 bases and J by 8 bases, and 24 bases separated the two germline ends. DNA for the CDR3: TGTGCCGTCAGTTGGAGAGTGGGCGCGGGAGGCTACACCTTC. As protein: CAVSWRVGAGGYTF.

The V call is TRBV5-1, the J call TRBJ2-1; D may be TRBD1 (6 bases). CDR3 length: 14 residues. Germline values: CDR1 SGHRS, CDR2 YFSETQ. Trimming shortened V by 3 bases and J by 5 bases, and 12 bases separated the two germline ends. The CDR3 region is CASSSQGMNNEQFF. The CDR3 nucleotides read TGCGCCAGCAGCTCACAGGGCATGAACAATGAGCAGTTCTTC. The full variable domain, its missing parts supplied by reference TRBV5-1 and TRBJ2-1, is KAGVTQTPRYLIKTRGQQVTLSCSPISGHRSVSWYQQTPGQGLQFLFEYFSETQRNKGNFPGRFSGRQFSNSRSEMNVSTLELGDSALYLCASSSQGMNNEQFFGPGTRLTVL.

The rearrangement joins TRBV18 to TRBJ2-5; no reliable D call. The CDR3 is made up of 15 amino acids. Trimming removed 0 bases from V and 2 bases from J, with 10 bases in between. Looked up from germline, CDR1 is KGHSH and CDR2 is LQKENI. CDR3 residues: CASSPPAHYQETQYF. As DNA, the CDR3 is TGTGCCAGCTCACCACCGGCCCACTATCAAGAGACCCAGTACTTC.

V gene TRBV5-1 combines with J gene TRBJ2-4; D ambiguous. The germline CDR1 and CDR2 sequences are SGHRS and YFSETQ. This CDR3 region has 16 residues. Trimming removed 0 bases from V and 6 bases from J, with 16 bases in between. CDR3 loop: CASSLGPSPSLNIQYF. CDR3 bases: TGCGCCAGCAGCTTGGGGCCTTCGCCCTCCTTAAACATTCAGTACTTC.

This clone was seen only once. The V gene is TRBV27, the J gene TRBJ2-7; the D is unclear. The length of the CDR3 is 17 residues. Between the trimmed V and J ends, which lost 5 bases and 4 bases, there was a span of 24 bases. Germline V gene sequence: CDR1 MNHEY, CDR2 SMNVEV (reference sequence). CDR3 DNA sequence: TGTGCCAGCAGTCAGAGGCTTGTTTCTTCATATGAATACGAGCAGTACTTC. Its protein product is CASSQRLVSSYEYEQYF.

The chain combines TRBV5-4 with TRBJ2-7; D might be TRBD2 (5 bases). Trimming left V 1 base short and J 5 bases short, with 10 bases between. Germline V gene lookup returns CDR1 SGHNT and CDR2 YYREEE (reference sequence). The CDR3 is made up of 13 amino acids. CDR3 protein: CASSLRGFDEQYF. The CDR3 nucleotides read TGTGCCAGCAGCTTGCGGGGTTTCGACGAGCAGTACTTC.

The chain links TRBV7-2 to TRBJ1-3, with D tentatively TRBD1 (5 bases). This CDR3 region has 15 residues. V dropped 5 bases and J dropped 1 base, with 12 bases sitting between them. Germline V gives CDR1 SGHTA, CDR2 FQGNSA. CDR3 amino acids: CASSIRGESGNTIYF. The CDR3 DNA sequence: TGTGCCAGCAGCATCCGGGGGGAATCTGGAAACACCATATATTTT.

The chain joins TRBV4-2 to TRBJ1-2, with a possible D match to TRBD1 (5 bases). V was shortened by 0 bases and J by 10 bases, with 15 bases between the two germline ends. Germline CDR1 LGHNA, CDR2 YNFKEQ. The CDR3 is 14 amino acids. CDR3 nucleotides: TGTGCCAGCAGCCAAGATCGTACTCAGGGAGACTACACCTTC. It is translated as CASSQDRTQGDYTF.

The chain uses TRBV30 and TRBJ2-2; no reliable D call. The germline V gene encodes CDR1 GTSNPN and CDR2 SVGIG (reference sequence). CDR3 length: 14 residues. The V and J ends lost 2 bases and 0 bases respectively, with 7 bases between them. The CDR3 nucleotides are TGTGCCTGGAGTAGGATGGCGAACACCGGGGAGCTGTTTTTT. Amino acids: CAWSRMANTGELFF.

This clone appeared a single time. This chain links TRBV5-4 with TRBJ2-5, with D possibly matching TRBD2 (6 bases). From germline, CDR1 is SGHNT and CDR2 YYREEE (reference sequence). Trimming left V 3 bases short and J 2 bases short, with 14 bases between. The CDR3 runs 15 residues. The CDR3: CASSSPGSGQETQYF. The CDR3 bases are TGTGCCAGCAGCTCCCCCGGTAGCGGACAAGAGACCCAGTACTTC.

This clone was detected only a few times. The CDR3 sequence is CASSSSDRYNQPQHF. CDR3 coding DNA: TGTGCCAGCAGCTCCTCAGACAGGTACAATCAGCCCCAGCATTTT. The chain is built from TRBV5-5 and TRBJ1-5, with D possibly matching TRBD1 (6 bases). Germline loops: CDR1 SGHKS, CDR2 YYEKEE (reference sequence). The ends were cut back, 3 bases at V and 3 bases at J, with 13 bases in the middle. The CDR3 is made up of 15 amino acids.

This clone was detected once. This sequence joins TRBV28 and TRBJ2-7; D unresolved. The CDR3 extends over 13 amino acids. Germline-derived CDR1 and CDR2 are MDHEN and SYDVKM. V lost 6 bases and J 3 bases, leaving 12 bases between the germline ends. CDR3 bases: TGTGCCAGCAGACCCCCACTGGACTACGAGCAGTACTTC. Residues: CASRPPLDYEQYF.

The chain links TRBV7-6 to TRBJ2-3; D remains ambiguous. The CDR3 has 13 residues. V was pared by 3 bases and J by 0 bases, with 4 bases between. CDR1 and CDR2 from the germline V gene are SGHVS and FNYEAQ. CDR3 sequence: CASSFSSTDTQYF. CDR3 sequence (DNA): TGTGCCAGCAGCTTTTCTAGCACAGATACGCAGTATTTT.

CDR3 bases: TGTGCCAGCAGCCTCTCCGGGACAGGGAAAGAGACCCAGTACTTC. This translates into CASSLSGTGKETQYF. The chain uses TRBV9 and TRBJ2-5, with TRBD1 matching over 9 bases. Germline CDR1 and CDR2: SGDLS and YYNGEE. The V segment lost 4 bases and the J segment 3 bases; nucleotides outside the gene matches: 7. The CDR3 is made up of 15 amino acids.

The count of this clone is one. V and J are TRBV7-8 and TRBJ1-5, with 8 bases matching TRBD1. V gave up 3 bases and J gave up 3 bases; unmatched junction bases: 1. The CDR3 runs to 14 residues. Germline CDR1 is SGHVS and CDR2 is FQNEAQ. The CDR3 protein is CASSFQGANQPQHF. As DNA, the CDR3 is TGTGCCAGCAGCTTCCAGGGGGCCAATCAGCCCCAGCATTTT.

This chain links TRBV6-1 with TRBJ2-5; no reliable D call. The CDR3 totals 12 residues. Germline loops: CDR1 MNHNS, CDR2 SASEGT. V shed 6 bases and J shed 5 bases, with 10 bases lying between them. The CDR3 sequence: CASRSHGETQYF. Written as DNA, the CDR3 is TGTGCCAGCAGGAGTCACGGGGAGACCCAGTACTTC.

The sample holds a few counts of this clone. The genes are TRBV7-9 and TRBJ1-1; D gene unclear. Germline lookup yields CDR1 SEHNR and CDR2 FQNEAQ (reference sequence). This CDR3 spans 16 amino acids. V lost 1 base, J lost 0 bases, and 12 bases lay in between. The CDR3 protein is CASSLDGAGMNTEAFF. CDR3 nucleotides: TGTGCCAGCAGCTTAGATGGTGCAGGCATGAACACTGAAGCTTTCTTT.

In its sample, this clone was seen once. The chain is built from TRBV7-2 and TRBJ1-1, with D tentatively TRBD1 (5 bases). The CDR3 is made up of 17 amino acids. In germline, CDR1 is SGHTA, CDR2 FQGNSA. Trimming shortened V by 5 bases and J by 2 bases, and 21 bases separated the two germline ends. The chain's CDR3 is CASSPRWAPTGNTEAFF. In DNA form, the CDR3 reads TGTGCCAGCAGCCCCCGTTGGGCACCCACAGGAAACACTGAAGCTTTCTTT.

The chain is built from TRBV19 and TRBJ2-1, with TRBD2 as a possible D gene (6 bases). Between the trimmed V and J ends, which lost 3 bases and 6 bases, there was a span of 15 bases. The CDR3 has 15 amino acids. Germline V gene data show CDR1 as LNHDA and CDR2 as SQIVND (reference sequence). CDR3 coding DNA: TGTGCCAGTAGTATCTGGTTAGCGGCTACCAATGAGCAGTTCTTC. Protein sequence: CASSIWLAATNEQFF.

This clone was seen a handful of times. The genes are TRBV5-8 and TRBJ1-2; 7 bases match TRBD1. V shed 1 base and J 4 bases; nucleotides not matched to a gene: 1. This CDR3 region has 13 residues. CDR1 is SGHTS and CDR2 is YDEGEE in the germline V gene. The CDR3 is CASSLRTGYGYTF. Written as DNA, the CDR3 is TGTGCCAGCAGCTTGAGGACAGGCTATGGCTACACCTTC. The whole variable domain, remainder taken from reference TRBV5-8 and TRBJ1-2, is EAGVTQSPTHLIKTRGQQATLRCSPISGHTSVYWYQQALGLGLQFLLWYDEGEERNRGNFPPRFSGRQFPNYSSELNVNALELEDSALYLCASSLRTGYGYTFGSGTRLTVV.

The V call is TRBV5-4, the J call TRBJ2-7; TRBD1 aligns across 9 bases. Germline V CDR1 and CDR2: SGHNT, YYREEE (reference sequence). The ends lost 3 bases at V and 4 bases at J; junction bases unmatched: 11. The CDR3 is made up of 16 amino acids. The CDR3 DNA reads TGTGCCAGCAGCTACTCATCCGGGACAGGGCCGTACGAGCAGTACTTC. Translated: CASSYSSGTGPYEQYF. Supplemented by reference TRBV5-4 and TRBJ2-7, the full variable domain reads ETGVTQSPTHLIKTRGQQVTLRCSSQSGHNTVSWYQQALGQGPQFIFQYYREEENGRGNFPPRFSGLQFPNYSSELNVNALELDDSALYLCASSYSSGTGPYEQYFGPGTRLTVT.

This clone was picked up a small number of times. The V gene is TRBV15, the J gene TRBJ2-7, with no clear D. Per germline, CDR1 LNHNV and CDR2 YYDKDF (reference sequence). V lost 5 bases, J lost 7 bases, and 15 bases lay in between. This CDR3 region has 13 residues. CDR3 nucleotides: TGTGCCACCAGCCCTGACAAAAGAAGTGAGCAGTACTTC. Its protein is CATSPDKRSEQYF.